A selection of T cell receptor beta chains follows, all from one sample in a study of blood T cell repertoires in COVID-19. Profiled with immunoSEQ multiplex PCR; TCRdb holds only in-frame clones, not every one. The table records 85,000 to 100,000 clones, 70% to 90% of them present only once. The specimen sequenced was peripheral blood. These receptors came from a man in his fifties with active or convalescent COVID-19. The CDR3 runs from the conserved cysteine through the conserved F or W. A D gene is named only where the DNA matches it firmly.

J gene	D gene	V gene	CDR3 DNA	CDR3 protein
TRBJ1-2	NA	TRBV27	TGTGCCAGCAGCCGAACAGGAAACTATGGCTACACCTTC	CASSRTGNYGYTF
TRBJ2-5	NA	TRBV3-1/TRBV3-2	TGTGCCAGCAGCCCGCCGACGGGCAGGGCCGAGACCCAGTACTTC	CASSPPTGRAETQYF
TRBJ1-6	NA	TRBV6-2/TRBV6-3	TGTGCCAGCAGCCGGAGTAATTCACCCCTCCACTTT	CASSRSNSPLHF
TRBJ2-7	NA	TRBV28	TGTGCCAGCAGTTGTTGGGACACCCAATGCGAGCAGTACTTC	CASSCWDTQCEQYF
TRBJ2-3	TRBD2	TRBV19	TGTGCCAGTCGGAACCGAGCGGGGGGTAGCACAGATACGCAGTATTTT	CASRNRAGGSTDTQYF
TRBJ2-3	NA	TRBV27	TGTGCCAGCCACTCCACAGATACGCAGTATTTT	CASHSTDTQYF
TRBJ2-7	NA	TRBV4-1	TGCGCCAGCAGCACCCGACTAGAAGGAACCTACGAGCAGTACTTC	CASSTRLEGTYEQYF
TRBJ2-7	TRBD1	TRBV5-6	TGTGCCAGCAGCTTTTGGGACAGGAGTTACGAGCAGTACTTC	CASSFWDRSYEQYF
TRBJ1-4	NA	TRBV30	TGTGCCTGGAGTGTACAGGTTTATGAAAAACTGTTTTTT	CAWSVQVYEKLFF
TRBJ1-5	NA	TRBV18	TGTGCCAGCTCACCGACTAGAGGGTTGGGGCCCCAGCATTTT	CASSPTRGLGPQHF
TRBJ1-2	TRBD1	TRBV5-4	TGTGCCAGCAGCAAGGGACAGGGTGCTAACTATGGCTACACCTTC	CASSKGQGANYGYTF